This T cell receptor (beta chain) was observed in a study of shared clonotypes between healthy human individuals. At deep level, the assay was performed. Assay used: immunoSEQ multiplex PCR; TCRdb lists only in-frame clones, some missing. The repertoire holds hundreds of thousands of clones, just over 90% seen once, with 20% to 25% in the top ten. It was CD45RO-negative cells, positively selected for CCR7, that made up naive CD8 cells, with terminally differentiated effector memory CD45RA+ cells excluded. About this clone itself: Its target is not known.

CDR3 length: 19 residues. Per germline, CDR1 LNHDA and CDR2 SQIVND (reference sequence). V lost 3 bases to trimming and J lost 4 bases, with 25 bases between them. Whole-study results and caveats: Non-shared clonotypes showed lower generation probabilities than clonotypes common to all four donors.

The rearrangement joins TRBV19 to TRBJ2-1; perhaps TRBD2 as D (6 bases). The sequenced sample was naive CD8+ T cells sorted from blood. The clonotype was recovered from a man under 40 in good health. The CDR3 loop reads CASSIWGGADEPKYNEQFF. The CDR3 nucleotides read TGTGCCAGTAGTATCTGGGGCGGGGCTGACGAGCCGAAATACAATGAGCAGTTCTTC.